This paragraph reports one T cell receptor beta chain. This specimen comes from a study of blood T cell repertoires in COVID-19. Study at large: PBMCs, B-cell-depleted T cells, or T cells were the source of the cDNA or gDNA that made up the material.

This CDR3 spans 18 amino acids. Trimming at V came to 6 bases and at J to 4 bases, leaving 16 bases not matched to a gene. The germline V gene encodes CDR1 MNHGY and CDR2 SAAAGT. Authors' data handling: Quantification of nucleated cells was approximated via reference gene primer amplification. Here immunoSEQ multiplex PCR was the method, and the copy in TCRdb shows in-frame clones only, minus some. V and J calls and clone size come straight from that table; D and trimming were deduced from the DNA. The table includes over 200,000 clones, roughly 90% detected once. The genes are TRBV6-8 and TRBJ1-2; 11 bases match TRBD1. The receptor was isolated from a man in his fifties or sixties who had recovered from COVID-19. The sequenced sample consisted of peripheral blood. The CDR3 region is CASRPDAQGQGVGYGYTF. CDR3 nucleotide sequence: TGTGCCAGCAGACCCGATGCGCAGGGACAGGGGGTCGGCTATGGCTACACCTTC.